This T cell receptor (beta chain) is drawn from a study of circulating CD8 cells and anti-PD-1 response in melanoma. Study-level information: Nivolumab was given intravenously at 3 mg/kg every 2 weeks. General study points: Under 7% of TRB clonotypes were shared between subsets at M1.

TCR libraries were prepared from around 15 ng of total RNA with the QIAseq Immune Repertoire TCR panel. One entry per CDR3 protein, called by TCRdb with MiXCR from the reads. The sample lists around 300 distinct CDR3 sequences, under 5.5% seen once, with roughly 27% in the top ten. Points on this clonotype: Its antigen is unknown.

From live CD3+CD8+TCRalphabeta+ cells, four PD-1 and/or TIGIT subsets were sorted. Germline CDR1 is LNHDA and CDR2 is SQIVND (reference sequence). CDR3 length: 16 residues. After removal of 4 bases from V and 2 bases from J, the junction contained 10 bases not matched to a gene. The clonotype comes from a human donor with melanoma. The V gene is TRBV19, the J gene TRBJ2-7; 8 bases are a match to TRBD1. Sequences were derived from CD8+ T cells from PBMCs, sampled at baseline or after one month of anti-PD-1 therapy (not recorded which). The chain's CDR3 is CASSTQDRGRPYEQYF. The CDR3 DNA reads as TGTGCCAGTAGTACCCAAGACAGGGGCCGACCCTACGAGCAGTACTTC.